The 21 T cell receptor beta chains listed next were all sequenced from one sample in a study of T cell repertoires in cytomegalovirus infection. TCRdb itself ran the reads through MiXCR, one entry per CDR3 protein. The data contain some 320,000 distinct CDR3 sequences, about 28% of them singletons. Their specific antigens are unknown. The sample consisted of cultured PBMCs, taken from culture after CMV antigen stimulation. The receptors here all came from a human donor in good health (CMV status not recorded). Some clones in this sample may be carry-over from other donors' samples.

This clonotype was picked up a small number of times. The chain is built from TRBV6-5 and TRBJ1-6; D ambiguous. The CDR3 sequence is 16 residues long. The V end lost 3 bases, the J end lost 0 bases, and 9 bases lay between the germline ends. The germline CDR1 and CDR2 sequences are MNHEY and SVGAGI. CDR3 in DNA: TGTGCCAGCAGTTATTCGCAGGACTCCTATAATTCACCCCTCCACTTT. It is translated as CASSYSQDSYNSPLHF.

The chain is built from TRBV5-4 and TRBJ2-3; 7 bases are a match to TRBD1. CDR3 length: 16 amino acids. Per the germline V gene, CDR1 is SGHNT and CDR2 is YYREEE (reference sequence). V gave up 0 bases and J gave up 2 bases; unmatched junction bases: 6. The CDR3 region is CASSLGGTALTDTQYF. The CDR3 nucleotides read TGTGCCAGCAGCTTGGGGGGGACAGCACTCACAGATACGCAGTATTTT.

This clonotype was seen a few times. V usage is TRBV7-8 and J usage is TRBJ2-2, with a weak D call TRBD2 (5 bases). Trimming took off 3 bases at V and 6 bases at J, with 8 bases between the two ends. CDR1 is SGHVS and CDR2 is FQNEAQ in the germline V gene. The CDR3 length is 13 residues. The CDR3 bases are TGTGCCAGCAGCTTCTCGGAGGCCGGGGAGCTGTTTTTT. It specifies CASSFSEAGELFF. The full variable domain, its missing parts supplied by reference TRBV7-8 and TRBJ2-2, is GAGVSQSPRYKVAKRGQDVALRCDPISGHVSLFWYQQALGQGPEFLTYFQNEAQLDKSGLPSDRFFAERPEGSVSTLKIQRTQQEDSAVYLCASSFSEAGELFFGEGSRLTVL.

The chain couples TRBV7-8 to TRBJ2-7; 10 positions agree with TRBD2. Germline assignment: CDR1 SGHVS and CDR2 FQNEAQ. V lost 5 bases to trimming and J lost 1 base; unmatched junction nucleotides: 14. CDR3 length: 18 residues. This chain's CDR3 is CASSQGASGSFSSYEQYF. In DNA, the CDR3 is TGTGCCAGCAGCCAAGGGGCTAGCGGGAGTTTTTCATCCTACGAGCAGTACTTC.

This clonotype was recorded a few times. The CDR3 protein is CASSYQEAGELFF. The CDR3 DNA reads TGTGCCAGCAGCTATCAGGAGGCCGGGGAGCTGTTTTTT. This chain uses TRBV7-2 with TRBJ2-2; TRBD2 might be the D (5 bases). The V end was cut by 4 bases, the J end by 6 bases, with 9 bases between. The germline V gene encodes CDR1 SGHTA and CDR2 FQGNSA. The CDR3 is made up of 13 amino acids.

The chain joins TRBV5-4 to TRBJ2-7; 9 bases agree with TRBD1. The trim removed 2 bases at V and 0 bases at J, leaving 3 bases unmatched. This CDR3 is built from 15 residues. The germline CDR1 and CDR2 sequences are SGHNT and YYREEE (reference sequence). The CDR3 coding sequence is TGTGCCAGCAGCTTTGGGGGACAGGGCTCCTACGAGCAGTACTTC. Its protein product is CASSFGGQGSYEQYF.

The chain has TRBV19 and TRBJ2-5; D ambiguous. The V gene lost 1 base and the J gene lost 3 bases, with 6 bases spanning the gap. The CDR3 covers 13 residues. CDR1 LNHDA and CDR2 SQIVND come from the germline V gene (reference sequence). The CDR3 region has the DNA TGTGCCAGTAGTATAGGACTTAAAGAGACCCAGTACTTC. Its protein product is CASSIGLKETQYF.

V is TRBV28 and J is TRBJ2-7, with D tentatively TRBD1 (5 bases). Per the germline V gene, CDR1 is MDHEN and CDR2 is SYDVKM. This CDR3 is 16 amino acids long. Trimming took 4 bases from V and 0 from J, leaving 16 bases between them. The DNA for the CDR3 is TGTGCCAGCAGTTACCGGTGGGGCAGGAGCTCCTACGAGCAGTACTTC. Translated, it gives CASSYRWGRSSYEQYF.

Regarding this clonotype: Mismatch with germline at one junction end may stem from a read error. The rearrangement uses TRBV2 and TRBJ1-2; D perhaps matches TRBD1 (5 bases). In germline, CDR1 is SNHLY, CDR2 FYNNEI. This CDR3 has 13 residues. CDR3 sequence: CASSEQQERIHPF. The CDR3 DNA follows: TGTGCCAGCAGTGAACAACAGGAACGGATTCATCCCTTC.

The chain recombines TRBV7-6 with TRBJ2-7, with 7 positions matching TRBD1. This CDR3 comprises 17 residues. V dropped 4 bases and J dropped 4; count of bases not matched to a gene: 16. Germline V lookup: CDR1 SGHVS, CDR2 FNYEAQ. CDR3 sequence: CASSSGPAGTALYEQYF. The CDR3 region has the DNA TGTGCCAGCAGCTCCGGCCCGGCCGGGACAGCCCTTTACGAGCAGTACTTC. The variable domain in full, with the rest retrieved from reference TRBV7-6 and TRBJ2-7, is GAGVSQSPRYKVTKRGQDVALRCDPISGHVSLYWYRQALGQGPEFLTYFNYEAQQDKSGLPNDRFSAERPEGSISTLTIQRTEQRDSAMYRCASSSGPAGTALYEQYFGPGTRLTVT.

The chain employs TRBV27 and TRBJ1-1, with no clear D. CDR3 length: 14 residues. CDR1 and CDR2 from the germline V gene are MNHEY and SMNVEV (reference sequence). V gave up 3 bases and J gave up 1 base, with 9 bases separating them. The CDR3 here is CASSFNTQNTEAFF. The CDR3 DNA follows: TGTGCCAGCAGTTTTAATACACAGAACACTGAAGCTTTCTTT.

The CDR3 reads CASSWTVNTGELFF. The CDR3 DNA follows: TGTGCCAGCAGCTGGACAGTGAACACCGGGGAGCTGTTTTTT. The chain recombines TRBV2 with TRBJ2-2; a weak D match, TRBD1 (6 bases). V lost 6 bases and J lost 1, with 9 bases in between. The CDR3 spans 14 residues. Germline V lookup: CDR1 SNHLY, CDR2 FYNNEI.

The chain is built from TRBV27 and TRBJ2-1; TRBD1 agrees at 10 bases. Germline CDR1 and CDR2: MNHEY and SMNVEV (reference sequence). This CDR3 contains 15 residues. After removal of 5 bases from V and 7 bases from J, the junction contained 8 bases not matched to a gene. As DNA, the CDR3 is TGTGCCAGCAGTCTTCGACAGGGGGCGAATAATGAGCAGTTCTTC. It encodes CASSLRQGANNEQFF.

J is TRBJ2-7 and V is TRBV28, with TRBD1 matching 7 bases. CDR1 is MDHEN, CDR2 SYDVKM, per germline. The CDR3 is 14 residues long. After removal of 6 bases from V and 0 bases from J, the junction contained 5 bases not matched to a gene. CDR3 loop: CASSGRGSSYEQYF. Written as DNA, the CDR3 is TGTGCCAGCAGCGGCAGGGGGAGCTCCTACGAGCAGTACTTC.

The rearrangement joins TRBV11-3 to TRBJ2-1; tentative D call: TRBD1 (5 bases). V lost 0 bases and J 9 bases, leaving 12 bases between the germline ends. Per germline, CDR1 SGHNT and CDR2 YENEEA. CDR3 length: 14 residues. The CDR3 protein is CASSLEAGRSEQFF. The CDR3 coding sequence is TGTGCCAGCAGCTTAGAGGCAGGGCGGAGTGAGCAGTTCTTC.

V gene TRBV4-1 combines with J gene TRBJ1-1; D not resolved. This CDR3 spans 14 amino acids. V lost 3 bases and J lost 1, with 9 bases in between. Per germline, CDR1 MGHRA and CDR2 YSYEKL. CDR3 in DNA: TGCGCCAGCAGCCAGCACTTGGGGAACACTGAAGCTTTCTTT. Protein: CASSQHLGNTEAFF.

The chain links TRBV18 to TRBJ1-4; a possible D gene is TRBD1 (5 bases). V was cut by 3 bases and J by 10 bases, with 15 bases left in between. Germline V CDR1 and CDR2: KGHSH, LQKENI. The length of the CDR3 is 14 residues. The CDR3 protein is CASSPGTEMRKLFF. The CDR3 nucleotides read TGTGCCAGCTCACCTGGGACGGAAATGAGAAAACTGTTTTTT.

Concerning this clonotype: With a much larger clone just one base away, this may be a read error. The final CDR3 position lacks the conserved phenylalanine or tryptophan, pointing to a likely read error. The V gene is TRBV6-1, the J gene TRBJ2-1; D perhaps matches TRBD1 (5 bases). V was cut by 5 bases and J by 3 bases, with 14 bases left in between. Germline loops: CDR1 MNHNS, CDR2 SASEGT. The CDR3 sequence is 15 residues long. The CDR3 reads CASSYRRDLYNEQFL. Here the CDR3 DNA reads TGTGCCAGCAGTTATCGCAGGGATCTCTACAATGAGCAGTTCCTC.

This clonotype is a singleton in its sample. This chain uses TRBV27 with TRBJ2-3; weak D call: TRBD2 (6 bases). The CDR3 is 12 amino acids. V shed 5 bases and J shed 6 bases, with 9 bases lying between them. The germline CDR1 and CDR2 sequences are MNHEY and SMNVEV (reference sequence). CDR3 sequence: CASSRRGDTQYF. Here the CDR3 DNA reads TGTGCCAGCAGTCGACGGGGGGATACGCAGTATTTT.

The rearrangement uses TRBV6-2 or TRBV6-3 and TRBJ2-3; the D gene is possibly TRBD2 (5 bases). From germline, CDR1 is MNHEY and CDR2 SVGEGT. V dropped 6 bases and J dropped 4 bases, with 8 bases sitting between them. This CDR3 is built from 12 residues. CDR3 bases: TGTGCCAGCAGACTAGTATCAGATACGCAGTATTTT. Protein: CASRLVSDTQYF.

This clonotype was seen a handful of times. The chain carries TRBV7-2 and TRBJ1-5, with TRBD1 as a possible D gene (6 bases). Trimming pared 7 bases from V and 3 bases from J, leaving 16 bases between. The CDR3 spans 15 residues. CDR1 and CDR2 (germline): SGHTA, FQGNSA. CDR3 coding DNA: TGTGCCAGCACCTCCGGACCAGGGGCCAATCAGCCCCAGCATTTT. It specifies CASTSGPGANQPQHF.